This TCR beta chain was identified in a study of sequential checkpoint blockade in melanoma. Study as a whole: Patients were randomized 1:1 to nivolumab-then-ipilimumab or ipilimumab-then-nivolumab first-line.

The V gene lost 3 bases and the J gene lost 5 bases, with 11 bases spanning the gap. Germline V gene sequence: CDR1 SGHDT, CDR2 YYEEEE. The CDR3 spans 14 residues. Only in-frame clones appear in the TCRdb table, and some are missing; sequencing was by immunoSEQ multiplex PCR. Of more than 9,500 clones listed, 65% to 85% are singletons. Treatment here: randomized to nivolumab then ipilimumab (arm A) or the reverse (arm B). Sequenced here: CD8+ T cells sorted from blood (inferred from file names), sampled from a patient given nivolumab and ipilimumab in sequence. This chain links TRBV5-6 with TRBJ1-4; the D is unclear. The sequence derives from a human donor with melanoma. The CDR3 region is CASSYHLGNEKLFF. The CDR3 DNA is TGTGCCAGCAGCTACCACCTCGGGAATGAAAAACTGTTTTTT.